The rows below give T cell receptor beta chains drawn from one sample of a study of blood T cell repertoires in COVID-19. Profiling relied on immunoSEQ multiplex PCR, and the TCRdb table lists in-frame clones only, not all of them. The data show some 370,000 clones, about 90% seen once. The sequenced sample consisted of peripheral blood. These receptor sequences come from a woman in her thirties with COVID-19, enrolled during active disease. The conserved cysteine and the conserved F or W are not part of the CDR3 here. The listing skips clone size in some rows; elsewhere it reads once, few, many or a size class.

TRBV6-6	TRBJ2-7	.	ASRGAGLSYEQY
TRBV10-3	TRBJ2-1	few	ASGPGAGADNEQF
TRBV7-8	TRBJ2-3	.	ASSNAIGGEADTQY
TRBV6-5	TRBJ2-7	.	ASSYRFYGGSYEQY
TRBV7-3	TRBJ1-1	.	ASSPGGGGLTEAF
TRBV2	TRBJ2-7	.	AVRLESSYEQY
TRBV2	TRBJ2-1	few	ASSGTSGPFVDEQF
TRBV7-2	TRBJ2-7	.	ASSYRQGARNEQY
TRBV3-1/TRBV3-2	TRBJ1-4	.	ASSLQGTGEKLF
TRBV15	TRBJ2-7	once	ATSRDRASGPYEQY
TRBV4-1	TRBJ1-2	.	ASSQDEGGFGGYT
TRBV28	TRBJ1-2	.	ASSRGTAWRESGYT
TRBV10-3	TRBJ2-5	.	AISGGSGETQY
TRBV7-9	TRBJ2-5	.	ASSLRLTEETQY
TRBV6-6	TRBJ2-2	.	ASSSHDRAHTGELF
TRBV2	TRBJ1-2	few	ASQLANYGYT
TRBV5-6	TRBJ2-1	.	ASSLAAGTSGRDEQF
TRBV15	TRBJ1-4	.	ATSRDLTGDNEKLF
TRBV6-1	TRBJ1-3	.	ASSEIQAPYSGNTIY
TRBV19	TRBJ2-1	once	ASSTVSGPYNEQF
TRBV3-1/TRBV3-2	TRBJ2-7	.	ASSLGGTGVGEQY
TRBV7-9	TRBJ2-2	.	ASSFGAGSTGELF
TRBV10-1	TRBJ2-5	.	ASSLTGEETQY
TRBV4-1	TRBJ1-5	few	ASSQVAGAGQPQH
TRBV7-3	TRBJ2-1	.	ASSSSGTYNEQF
TRBV10-3	TRBJ1-4	.	AISVKGSEKLF
TRBV6-6	TRBJ1-5	.	ASSTGQGHQPQH
TRBV3-1/TRBV3-2	TRBJ2-1	.	ASSRDNEQF
TRBV30	TRBJ2-7	.	AWSRLERPLPY
TRBV3-1/TRBV3-2	TRBJ2-7	.	ASSPTSGVRSYEQY
TRBV4-2	TRBJ2-1	.	ASSQVSTAREQF
TRBV30	TRBJ1-2	.	AWRAGDRAGYT
TRBV2	TRBJ1-3	.	ASSPIIGNTIY
TRBV3-1/TRBV3-2	TRBJ2-3	.	ATSSRADTQY
TRBV10-3	TRBJ2-7	many	AISESWTGDHEQY
TRBV5-6	TRBJ2-1	.	ASSRTSLEQF
TRBV29-1	TRBJ1-5	.	SVAPGSDSNQPQH
TRBV7-9	TRBJ2-1	.	ASSLDAGDNEQF
TRBV21-1	TRBJ1-5	.	ASSKVTAISLGNQPQH
TRBV2	TRBJ2-7	few	ASSQGRRGQY
TRBV7-2	TRBJ1-5	.	ASSLARTATDQPQH
TRBV2	TRBJ2-2	.	ASSSTGTGELF
TRBV14	TRBJ2-2	.	ASSQRTSGRARTGELF
TRBV5-1	TRBJ1-1	.	ASTFQGGNTEAF
TRBV9	TRBJ2-7	.	ASSPQPGQAYEQY
TRBV11-2	TRBJ2-7	.	ASSFQGAGEQY
TRBV5-1	TRBJ2-7	.	ASSSRTGSFNEQY
TRBV9	TRBJ2-1	.	ASSSLGREAYNEQF